The present T cell receptor (beta chain) was sequenced within a study of T-cell memory formation after mild COVID-19. V dropped 8 bases and J dropped 3; count of bases not matched to a gene: 7. This CDR3 has 13 residues. In germline, CDR1 is SQVTM, CDR2 ANQGSEA. Each CDR3 protein is one row after TCRdb ran MiXCR on the 5' RACE reads. The sample yields roughly 150,000 distinct CDR3 sequences, roughly 14% seen once. This clonotype appeared a single time. The genes are TRBV29-1 and TRBJ1-5, with 7 nucleotides matching TRBD1. The source of this sequence is an adult woman who had mild COVID-19 (a few samples of this study predate the infection). Cell type and time point are not known. Sequencing was done on a sample of PBMCs or a T cell subset sorted from them (not recorded which). CDR3 sequence (DNA): TGCAGCACCCGAACAGGGGACAATCAGCCCCAGCATTTT. Translation: CSTRTGDNQPQHF.